This TCR beta chain was observed in a study of T cells in Graves' hyperthyroidism and ophthalmopathy. TCR beta CDR3 region amplification was performed from RNA transcripts. The TCR CDR3 was amplified in a first-round RT-PCR using the HTBI primer set. TCRdb re-analysed the multiplex PCR reads in MiXCR, keeping a single row per CDR3 protein. There are fewer than 350,000 distinct CDR3 sequences in the sample; approximately 22% occur only once, and 50% lies in the top ten. Specimen: blood. The receptor's source is a woman in her 50s with Graves' hyperthyroidism.

The CDR3 spells CASEKGNTDTQYF. The CDR3 coding sequence is TGTGCCAGTGAAAAGGGGAACACAGATACGCAGTATTTT. The chain has TRBV2 and TRBJ2-3, with a tentative D call TRBD1 (5 bases). CDR1 is SNHLY, CDR2 FYNNEI, per germline. The V and J ends lost 9 bases and 2 bases respectively, with 12 bases between them. The CDR3 has 13 amino acids.